This T cell receptor beta chain emerged from a study of cytomegalovirus exposure and HLA in healthy donors. Study-level information: Unique TCR beta sequences numbering about 100 million came from roughly 180 million T cells in an earlier analysis. General study points: It was assumed in the presence/absence analyses that sequencing depth was roughly uniform across donors. In the analysis, some V segments, TRBV6-2 and TRBV6-3 included, were excluded as indistinguishable.

In regard to this clone: The antigen is unknown.

PCR primers comprised 60 Vbeta and 13 Jbeta primers. Libraries were prepared by immunoSEQ multiplex PCR; TCRdb keeps only in-frame clonotypes and omits some of them. The sample yields roughly 84,000 clones, 78% seen once. Germline CDR1 reads SGHRS; CDR2 reads YFSETQ. This CDR3 has 14 residues. V dropped 1 base and J dropped 0 bases, with 8 bases sitting between them. This rearrangement joins TRBV5-1 to TRBJ2-7; D is unclear. The receptor's source is a male donor in good health and CMV-seropositive. Sequencing was carried out using PBMCs. Here the CDR3 reads CASSLSPSSYEQYF. The CDR3 nucleotides are TGCGCCAGCAGCTTGTCGCCCAGCTCCTACGAGCAGTACTTC.